The 32 T cell receptor beta chains in this list originate from one sample, sequenced in a study of shared clonotypes between healthy human individuals. The repertoire was sequenced with immunoSEQ multiplex PCR; TCRdb's copy has only in-frame clones and lacks some. Altogether around 2,100,000 clones are present, about 94% being singletons, with the ten largest covering more than 0.95%. As defined, naive CD8 cells were CD45RO-negative and positively selected for CCR7, with terminally differentiated effector memory CD45RA+ cells excluded. Source material: naive CD8+ T cells sorted from blood. These TCRs come from a man younger than 35 in good health.

Comments on this clone: Other DNA sequences in this sample translate to the same CDR3. The chain is built from TRBV6-5 and TRBJ1-1, with no clear D. CDR1 and CDR2 from the germline V gene are MNHEY and SVGAGI. V was cut by 2 bases and J by 2 bases, with 6 bases left in between. The CDR3 runs 13 residues. Here the CDR3 DNA reads TGTGCCAGCAGTTACGCCCCCAACACTGAAGCTTTCTTT. Translating gives CASSYAPNTEAFF.

The gene calls are TRBV5-1 and TRBJ1-5, with a tentative D call TRBD1 (5 bases). The V gene lost 4 bases and the J gene lost 5 bases, with 16 bases spanning the gap. The CDR3 length is 15 residues. The germline V gene has CDR1 SGHRS and CDR2 YFSETQ. CDR3 nucleotide sequence: TGCGCCAGCAGCCCCCGGGACTCATGGGATCAGCCCCAGCATTTT. As protein: CASSPRDSWDQPQHF. Full variable domain (rest looked up from reference TRBV5-1 and TRBJ1-5): KAGVTQTPRYLIKTRGQQVTLSCSPISGHRSVSWYQQTPGQGLQFLFEYFSETQRNKGNFPGRFSGRQFSNSRSEMNVSTLELGDSALYLCASSPRDSWDQPQHFGDGTRLSIL.

This clone was seen a single time. The CDR3 sequence is CASSVVQGMGGYTF. In DNA, the CDR3 is TGTGCCAGCAGCGTAGTTCAAGGGATGGGCGGCTACACCTTC. V is TRBV9 and J is TRBJ1-2; D is unclear. V was shortened by 0 bases and J by 8 bases, with 14 bases between the two germline ends. CDR1 is SGDLS and CDR2 is YYNGEE in the germline V gene. The CDR3 covers 14 residues.

The J gene is TRBJ1-5, the V gene TRBV7-8, with 7 bases identical to TRBD1. This CDR3 is built from 15 residues. Trimming took 5 bases from V and 0 from J; bases not matched to a gene: 4. Germline CDR1 and CDR2: SGHVS and FQNEAQ. The CDR3 DNA follows: TGTGCCAGCAGCATTCGACAGGGTAGCAATCAGCCCCAGCATTTT. Protein sequence: CASSIRQGSNQPQHF.

V is TRBV30 and J is TRBJ2-7; 7 positions match TRBD1. The trim removed 6 bases at V and 4 bases at J, leaving 12 bases unmatched. CDR1 GTSNPN and CDR2 SVGIG come from the germline V gene (reference sequence). The CDR3 is made up of 14 amino acids. The CDR3 DNA follows: TGTGCCTGCCGAGGCGACAGGGTCGGGTACGAGCAGTACTTC. The encoded protein is CACRGDRVGYEQYF. Using reference TRBV30 and TRBJ2-7 for the parts outside the CDR3, the full variable domain is SQTIHQWPATLVQPVGSPLSLECTVEGTSNPNLYWYRQAAGRGLQLLFYSVGIGQISSEVPQNLSASRPQDRQFILSSKKLLLSDSGFYLCACRGDRVGYEQYFGPGTRLTVT.

This chain uses TRBV2 with TRBJ1-5; D gene ambiguous. This CDR3 has 15 amino acids. CDR1 and CDR2 from the germline V gene are SNHLY and FYNNEI. V lost 3 bases and J lost 1, with 10 bases in between. CDR3 loop: CASSDRVSSNQPQHF. In nucleotides, the CDR3 is TGTGCCAGCAGTGACCGGGTTTCCAGCAATCAGCCCCAGCATTTT.

This sequence joins TRBV7-3 and TRBJ1-2; the match to TRBD1 covers 7 bases. Germline CDR1 and CDR2: SGHTA and FQGTGA. Germline trimming cut 6 bases from V and 3 bases from J; bases unmatched to any gene: 10. The CDR3 runs 15 residues. The CDR3 sequence is CASRGGGQKYYGYTF. The CDR3 bases are TGTGCCAGCAGGGGAGGGGGACAGAAGTACTATGGCTACACCTTC.

The chain recombines TRBV10-3 with TRBJ2-1; D is possibly TRBD1 (6 bases). The CDR3 contains 14 residues. Trimming cost V 3 bases and J 5 bases, with 11 bases left between them. Germline values: CDR1 ENHRY, CDR2 SYGVKD. CDR3 sequence: CAISELAGDNEQFF. CDR3 nucleotide sequence: TGTGCCATCAGTGAATTGGCAGGGGACAATGAGCAGTTCTTC.

This chain uses TRBV10-2 with TRBJ1-1, with TRBD1 as a possible D gene (6 bases). V lost 7 bases, J lost 11 bases, and 14 bases lay in between. Germline-derived CDR1 and CDR2 are WSHSY and SAAADI. The CDR3 contains 11 residues. For the CDR3, the DNA is TGCGCCAGCAAGGGGGAGGGGAGGGCTTTCTTT. Its translation is CASKGEGRAFF.

Only one count was recorded for this clone. The chain is built from TRBV9 and TRBJ2-3, with TRBD2 as a possible D gene (6 bases). The CDR3 consists of 15 residues. CDR1 is SGDLS and CDR2 is YYNGEE in the germline V gene. V was pared by 4 bases and J by 4 bases, with 16 bases between. CDR3 DNA: TGTGCCAGCAGCCCGACGGGGCGGGGACCAGATACGCAGTATTTT. It yields the protein CASSPTGRGPDTQYF. The full variable domain, completed using reference TRBV9 and TRBJ2-3, is DSGVTQTPKHLITATGQRVTLRCSPRSGDLSVYWYQQSLDQGLQFLIQYYNGEERAKGNILERFSAQQFPDLHSELNLSSLELGDSALYFCASSPTGRGPDTQYFGPGTRLTVL.

The CDR3 sequence: CASSLLYGANQPQHF. CDR3 bases: TGTGCCAGCAGCTTGTTGTACGGAGCCAATCAGCCCCAGCATTTT. This sequence joins TRBV5-8 and TRBJ1-5; D gene uncertain. V was cut by 1 base and J by 3 bases, with 11 bases left in between. The CDR3 has 15 residues. Per the germline V gene, CDR1 is SGHTS and CDR2 is YDEGEE.

The chain has TRBV10-3 and TRBJ1-6, with D uncertain. Germline V lookup: CDR1 ENHRY, CDR2 SYGVKD. The CDR3 totals 17 residues. V was clipped by 0 bases and J by 5 bases, with 14 bases between them. CDR3 nucleotides: TGTGCCATCAGTGAGTCGAGATATGGGATCGATAATTCACCCCTCCACTTT. Translating it yields CAISESRYGIDNSPLHF.

This rearrangement joins TRBV11-2 to TRBJ1-1, with TRBD1 matching over 7 bases. The CDR3 consists of 15 residues. The V gene's germline CDR1 is SGHAT and CDR2 FQNNGV. V was pared by 5 bases and J by 0 bases, with 6 bases of the junction left unmatched. CDR3: CASSTRQGLNTEAFF. The DNA for the CDR3 is TGTGCCAGCAGCACACGACAGGGTCTGAACACTGAAGCTTTCTTT.

In its sample, this clone was seen once. The chain links TRBV4-1 to TRBJ1-6; D might be TRBD1 (5 bases). V was trimmed by 0 bases and J by 9 bases, leaving 9 bases between them. There are 14 residues in the CDR3. In germline, CDR1 is MGHRA, CDR2 YSYEKL. CDR3 loop: CASSQESGGSPLHF. CDR3 coding DNA: TGCGCCAGCAGCCAAGAAAGCGGGGGTTCACCCCTCCACTTT.

V and J are TRBV11-2 and TRBJ2-7; no definite D call. Germline loops: CDR1 SGHAT, CDR2 FQNNGV. The ends were cut back, 3 bases at V and 2 bases at J, with 11 bases in the middle. The CDR3 covers 14 residues. This CDR3 is CASSFRSRAYEQYF. CDR3 nucleotide sequence: TGTGCCAGCAGCTTTAGATCAAGGGCCTACGAGCAGTACTTC.

CDR3 in amino acids: CASSLGHYNEQFF. The CDR3 nucleotides read TGTGCCAGCAGCCTGGGACACTACAATGAGCAGTTCTTC. This chain uses TRBV5-6 with TRBJ2-1; weak D call: TRBD1 (6 bases). The germline gives CDR1 SGHDT, CDR2 YYEEEE. V was trimmed by 4 bases and J by 3 bases, leaving 8 bases between them. There are 13 residues in the CDR3.

The rearrangement joins TRBV13 to TRBJ1-6; D unclear. This CDR3 is 15 amino acids long. The germline V gene encodes CDR1 PRHDT and CDR2 FYEKMQ (reference sequence). V gave up 1 base and J gave up 7 bases, with 11 bases separating them. CDR3 nucleotides: TGTGCCAGCAGCTTAGAGGGTGGGATGAATTCACCCCTCCACTTT. It specifies CASSLEGGMNSPLHF.

The chain is built from TRBV7-9 and TRBJ2-7, with D unclear. The CDR3 is 13 amino acids. Germline CDR1 SEHNR, CDR2 FQNEAQ (reference sequence). Trimming pared 4 bases from V and 3 bases from J, leaving 10 bases between. The CDR3 loop reads CASSSDVDYEQYF. CDR3 coding DNA: TGTGCCAGCAGCTCCGATGTGGACTACGAGCAGTACTTC. Full variable domain (missing parts from reference TRBV7-9 and TRBJ2-7): DTGVSQNPRHKITKRGQNVTFRCDPISEHNRLYWYRQTLGQGPEFLTYFQNEAQLEKSRLLSDRFSAERPKGSFSTLEIQRTEQGDSAMYLCASSSDVDYEQYFGPGTRLTVT.

The chain recombines TRBV27 with TRBJ2-7, with D maybe TRBD1 (6 bases). Trimming left V 5 bases short and J 2 bases short, with 13 bases between. This CDR3 is built from 14 residues. Per the germline V gene, CDR1 is MNHEY and CDR2 is SMNVEV (reference sequence). CDR3 DNA sequence: TGTGCCAGCAGTGCGCAGGGGAATGCCTACGAGCAGTACTTC. The encoded protein is CASSAQGNAYEQYF.

The J gene is TRBJ2-2, the V gene TRBV9; unclear D gene. The CDR3 extends over 13 amino acids. Looked up from germline, CDR1 is SGDLS and CDR2 is YYNGEE. V lost 4 bases and J lost 2, with 6 bases in between. The CDR3 spells CASSLPNTGELFF. For the CDR3, the DNA is TGTGCCAGCAGCCTTCCCAACACCGGGGAGCTGTTTTTT.

The chain employs TRBV27 and TRBJ1-6; D gene unclear. V lost 2 bases, J lost 7 bases, and 9 bases lay in between. This CDR3 has 14 residues. From germline, CDR1 is MNHEY and CDR2 SMNVEV (reference sequence). CDR3: CASSLDGVNSPLHF. In DNA form, the CDR3 reads TGTGCCAGCAGTTTAGACGGGGTGAATTCACCCCTCCACTTT.

V usage is TRBV7-9 and J usage is TRBJ1-5; D is uncertain. The CDR3 is made up of 14 amino acids. Trimming removed 5 bases at V and 0 bases at J, with 8 bases between. Germline V gene sequence: CDR1 SEHNR, CDR2 FQNEAQ (reference sequence). The CDR3 loop reads CASSTEYSNQPQHF. The CDR3 region has the DNA TGTGCCAGCAGCACTGAGTATAGCAATCAGCCCCAGCATTTT.

The J gene is TRBJ2-1, the V gene TRBV25-1; no definite D call. The V end was cut by 2 bases, the J end by 8 bases, with 13 bases between. CDR1 and CDR2 from the germline V gene are MGHDK and SYGVNS. CDR3 length: 14 amino acids. CDR3 sequence (DNA): TGTGCCAGCAGTGAAACGCCTAGGGTTGATGAGCAGTTCTTC. This encodes CASSETPRVDEQFF.

The chain uses TRBV28 and TRBJ2-7, with D perhaps TRBD2 (5 bases). With 6 bases removed from V and 3 bases from J, the gap between germline ends came to 18 bases. Germline V gene lookup returns CDR1 MDHEN and CDR2 SYDVKM. This CDR3 comprises 15 residues. This CDR3 is CASRVVEAGDYEQYF. In nucleotides, the CDR3 is TGTGCCAGCAGGGTTGTTGAGGCCGGGGACTACGAGCAGTACTTC.

The chain links TRBV27 to TRBJ1-5; D ambiguous. CDR3 size: 14 residues. Per germline, CDR1 MNHEY and CDR2 SMNVEV (reference sequence). Between the trimmed V and J ends, which lost 3 bases and 2 bases, there was a span of 8 bases. CDR3 DNA: TGTGCCAGCAGTTTTAAGGGCGGCAATCAGCCCCAGCATTTT. This encodes CASSFKGGNQPQHF.

This clone was recorded once. V gene TRBV6-9 combines with J gene TRBJ2-3; TRBD1 is a possible D gene (5 bases). This CDR3 has 15 residues. The germline CDR1 and CDR2 sequences are MNHGY and SVAAGI. Trimming shortened V by 6 bases and J by 8 bases, and 21 bases separated the two germline ends. The DNA of the CDR3 is TGTGCCAGCAGAGTAGACTGGACACCACCCTCTACGCAGTATTTT. Amino acids: CASRVDWTPPSTQYF.

Points on this clone: The same CDR3 can be traced to other DNA sequences in this sample. V and J are TRBV11-2 and TRBJ2-3, with a tentative D call TRBD1 (5 bases). The CDR3 contains 14 residues. Trimming removed 1 base from V and 3 bases from J, with 8 bases in between. CDR1 is SGHAT and CDR2 is FQNNGV in the germline V gene. As DNA, the CDR3 is TGTGCCAGCAGCTTAGGTCCAGGGACAGATACGCAGTATTTT. It yields the protein CASSLGPGTDTQYF.

J is TRBJ2-6 and V is TRBV28; D is undetermined. The CDR3 is 16 residues long. The V end was cut by 3 bases, the J end by 0 bases, with 9 bases between. Germline values: CDR1 MDHEN, CDR2 SYDVKM. CDR3 coding DNA: TGTGCCAGCAGTTTTAACAGTTTCTCTGGGGCCAACGTCCTGACTTTC. Amino acids: CASSFNSFSGANVLTF.

The V and J genes are TRBV18 and TRBJ2-2, with D uncertain. V lost 2 bases to trimming and J lost 3 bases, with 10 bases between them. Germline V gene data show CDR1 as KGHSH and CDR2 as LQKENI. The CDR3 sequence is 15 residues long. The DNA for the CDR3 is TGTGCCAGCTCACCATCGGTGAGCTACACCGGGGAGCTGTTTTTT. It encodes CASSPSVSYTGELFF.

The rearrangement joins TRBV27 to TRBJ1-2; TRBD1 aligns across 7 bases. CDR3 length: 14 amino acids. Per germline, CDR1 MNHEY and CDR2 SMNVEV (reference sequence). Trimming took 4 bases from V and 4 from J; bases not matched to a gene: 6. In DNA form, the CDR3 reads TGTGCCAGCAGTTATACAGGGGCGACCTATGGCTACACCTTC. Amino acids: CASSYTGATYGYTF.

Notes on this clone: The same CDR3 is also encoded by other DNA sequences in this sample. The rearrangement uses TRBV10-3 and TRBJ1-1; no firm D call. V shed 0 bases and J shed 0 bases, with 8 bases lying between them. The V gene's germline CDR1 is ENHRY and CDR2 SYGVKD. The CDR3 loop spans 15 amino acids. This CDR3 is CAISESGGLNTEAFF. The CDR3 nucleotides read TGTGCCATCAGTGAGTCGGGAGGTCTGAACACTGAAGCTTTCTTT.

The chain couples TRBV28 to TRBJ2-7; 7 bases map to TRBD1. This CDR3 spans 15 amino acids. Germline lookup yields CDR1 MDHEN and CDR2 SYDVKM. The junction had 9 bases not matched to a gene; V was cut back by 5 bases and J by 2 bases. Written as DNA, the CDR3 is TGTGCCAGCAGTAGGGGGCACAGGAAACCCTACGAGCAGTACTTC. Amino acid sequence: CASSRGHRKPYEQYF.